Sequencing of this T cell receptor beta chain was carried out in a study of identical twins. General study findings and limits: Instead of following the same donors, the conclusions were based on cross-sectional statistical analysis. Beta out-of-frame sequences displayed a weaker excess of sharing between twins.

With no exceptions, donors were healthy Caucasians. Regarding this clonotype: Its antigen is currently unknown.

Carrying unique molecular identifiers, the cDNA also gained a universal primer site through template switching. MiXCR, run by TCRdb on the 5' RACE reads, gives a single entry per CDR3 protein. The profile shows approximately 220,000 distinct CDR3 sequences, around 7.6% of them singletons. V was shortened by 0 bases and J by 3 bases, with 6 bases between the two germline ends. There are 13 residues in the CDR3. Germline V gene lookup returns CDR1 MGHRA and CDR2 YSYEKL. These data are also associated with another study on yellow fever vaccine responses in identical twins.

The sequence was collected from a woman between 18 and 29 years old in good health. The sample taken for sequencing was CD8+ T cells sorted from blood. The J gene is TRBJ2-7, the V gene TRBV4-1; a weak D match, TRBD2 (5 bases). The CDR3: CASSQEGDYEQYF. In nucleotides, the CDR3 is TGCGCCAGCAGCCAAGAGGGAGACTACGAGCAGTACTTC.